These 10 T cell receptor beta chains were sequenced from one sample in a study of T cells after yellow fever vaccination. TCRdb analysed the 5' RACE reads with MiXCR anew, one entry per CDR3 protein. The data hold 95,000 to 150,000 distinct CDR3 sequences, with more than 6.5% observed a single time. The input for sequencing was CD4+ T cells sorted from PBMCs, taken more than 8 days after the first yellow fever vaccination. Receptors originate from a man younger than 30 who received the YFV17D yellow fever vaccine.

There are many counts of this clonotype. The chain employs TRBV4-3 and TRBJ1-1; no clear D. Between the trimmed V and J ends, which lost 4 bases and 1 base, there was a span of 16 bases. Germline-derived CDR1 and CDR2 are LGHNA and YSLEER. The CDR3 has 16 amino acids. In nucleotides, the CDR3 is TGCGCCAGCAGCCTGAGCCCAGAGGGTCGGAACACTGAAGCTTTCTTT. It specifies CASSLSPEGRNTEAFF.

Notes on this clonotype: One base away lies a much larger clone, so this may be a sequencing read error. The rearrangement uses TRBV20-1 and TRBJ2-7; D not certain. Germline assignment: CDR1 DFQATT and CDR2 SNEGSKA (reference sequence). This CDR3 spans 12 amino acids. Trimming took off 0 bases at V and 8 bases at J, with 11 bases between the two ends. This CDR3 is CSARESGYQQYV. CDR3 in DNA: TGCAGTGCTAGAGAATCCGGGTACCAGCAGTACGTC.

This clonotype occurred many times. V usage is TRBV6-5 and J usage is TRBJ2-2; perhaps TRBD1 as D (6 bases). The germline V gene encodes CDR1 MNHEY and CDR2 SVGAGI. V lost 0 bases to trimming and J lost 3 bases, with 14 bases between them. This CDR3 region has 17 residues. This CDR3 reads CASSYSPRGADTGELFF. DNA for the CDR3: TGTGCCAGCAGTTACTCCCCCAGGGGTGCGGACACCGGGGAGCTGTTTTTT.

This clonotype was seen only a few times. The chain carries TRBV5-4 and TRBJ2-2; 11 bases match TRBD2. The CDR3 totals 16 residues. Germline V lookup: CDR1 SGHNT, CDR2 YYREEE (reference sequence). The V segment lost 4 bases and the J segment 1 base; nucleotides outside the gene matches: 3. This CDR3 is CASSTGLAGNTGELFF. In DNA form, the CDR3 reads TGTGCCAGCAGCACAGGACTAGCGGGGAACACCGGGGAGCTGTTTTTT.

This clonotype turned up a few times. The rearrangement joins TRBV10-3 to TRBJ2-2; TRBD1 matches 8 bases. Germline loops: CDR1 ENHRY, CDR2 SYGVKD. V was clipped by 6 bases and J by 3 bases; unmatched bases: 3. The length of the CDR3 is 14 residues. The CDR3 DNA reads TGTGCCATCAGGCCGACAGGGGACACCGGGGAGCTGTTTTTT. Protein sequence: CAIRPTGDTGELFF.

This clonotype was picked up many times. This chain joins TRBV5-1 and TRBJ2-5; D remains unclear. This CDR3 region has 14 residues. Germline V lookup: CDR1 SGHRS, CDR2 YFSETQ. The germline V and J ends were trimmed by 3 bases and 5 bases, with 14 bases remaining between them. CDR3 loop: CASSSRGGFETQYF. CDR3 sequence (DNA): TGCGCCAGCAGCTCACGAGGTGGATTTGAGACCCAGTACTTC.

This clonotype appeared many times. CDR3 DNA: TGCAGTGCAAAAGGACAGGGATCCCCTTACGAGCAGTACGTC. Its protein is CSAKGQGSPYEQYV. This chain uses TRBV20-1 with TRBJ2-7; 8 nucleotides align to TRBD1. Germline loops: CDR1 DFQATT, CDR2 SNEGSKA (reference sequence). This CDR3 has 14 residues. The V segment lost 6 bases and the J segment 4 bases; nucleotides outside the gene matches: 11.

In its sample, this clonotype was seen many times. The rearrangement uses TRBV6-5 and TRBJ1-5; D uncertain. This CDR3 spans 13 amino acids. Trimming shortened V by 2 bases and J by 4 bases, and 6 bases separated the two germline ends. The V gene's germline CDR1 is MNHEY and CDR2 SVGAGI. The CDR3 loop reads CASSYRTNQPQHF. CDR3 DNA sequence: TGTGCCAGCAGTTACCGAACTAATCAGCCCCAGCATTTT.

This clonotype was seen many times. The CDR3 DNA follows: TGCAGTGCTAGAGCGGCGGGGAGGGAGCTGTTTTTT. Protein sequence: CSARAAGRELFF. The genes are TRBV20-1 and TRBJ2-2; D possibly corresponds to TRBD2 (6 bases). Trimming removed 1 base from V and 9 bases from J, with 9 bases in between. CDR1 is DFQATT and CDR2 is SNEGSKA in the germline V gene (reference sequence). CDR3 length: 12 residues.

The table lists this clonotype with many counts. The chain links TRBV4-1 to TRBJ2-2; D is unclear. The CDR3 has 15 amino acids. The V end was cut by 0 bases, the J end by 6 bases, with 11 bases between. Germline CDR1 and CDR2: MGHRA and YSYEKL. The CDR3 region has the DNA TGCGCCAGCAGCCAAGATGCTTATACCCCCGGGGAGCTGTTTTTT. Its protein product is CASSQDAYTPGELFF.